Shown below are 26 T cell receptor beta chains from a single sample sequenced in a study of identical twins. TCRdb independently ran MiXCR on the 5' RACE reads; one entry per CDR3 protein. This sample carries roughly 1.6 million distinct CDR3 sequences, about 31% of them seen once, and the ten largest clones take roughly 0.3%. Sequencing was carried out using cord blood. Every receptor here comes from a newborn girl in good health.

The rearrangement joins TRBV20-1 to TRBJ1-5; D remains unclear. This CDR3 is built from 13 residues. Trimming removed 6 bases at V and 2 bases at J, with 11 bases between. From germline, CDR1 is DFQATT and CDR2 SNEGSKA (reference sequence). The CDR3 spells CSAGSGRNQPQHF. Written as DNA, the CDR3 is TGCAGTGCAGGGTCTGGGCGCAATCAGCCCCAGCATTTT.

On this clonotype itself: At one end the junction does not follow the germline gene, possibly because of a read error. This sequence joins TRBV20-1 and TRBJ2-5; no definite D call. CDR1 and CDR2 from the germline V gene are DFQATT and SNEGSKA (reference sequence). The CDR3 length is 11 residues. CDR3 DNA: TGCAGTGCCCCACTGCAAGAGACCCGGTACTTC. This gives the protein CSAPLQETRYF.

The chain joins TRBV12-3 or TRBV12-4 to TRBJ2-1; TRBD2 agrees at 7 bases. V shed 5 bases, J shed 15 bases, and the junction held 13 bases outside the gene matches. The length of the CDR3 is 13 residues. CDR3 loop: CASSPLSGGRLFF. The CDR3, as DNA: TGTGCCAGCAGTCCTCTTTCCGGGGGGAGGCTGTTCTTC.

The CDR3 loop reads CASSQAGSIKDYGYTF. As DNA, the CDR3 is TGCGCCAGCAGCCAAGCCGGGTCCATAAAGGACTATGGCTACACCTTC. The chain carries TRBV4-1 and TRBJ1-2, with unresolved D. Germline CDR1 and CDR2: MGHRA and YSYEKL. The CDR3 sequence is 16 residues long. With 1 base removed from V and 3 bases from J, the gap between germline ends came to 15 bases.

The V gene is TRBV4-2, the J gene TRBJ2-3; D uncertain. The germline V gene encodes CDR1 LGHNA and CDR2 YNFKEQ. V lost 0 bases, J lost 3 bases, and 7 bases lay in between. The CDR3 runs 14 residues. The CDR3 DNA reads as TGTGCCAGCAGCCAAGATCCGGATACAGATACGCAGTATTTT. Translation gives CASSQDPDTDTQYF.

The chain couples TRBV24-1 to TRBJ2-3, with D possibly being TRBD1 (5 bases). The CDR3 extends over 13 amino acids. Germline V gene sequence: CDR1 KGHDR, CDR2 SFDVKD. V was trimmed by 4 bases and J by 1 base, leaving 5 bases between them. The CDR3 DNA reads TGTGCCACCAGTGACAGGGGCACAGATACGCAGTATTTT. Amino acids: CATSDRGTDTQYF.

The CDR3 DNA reads as TGTGCCAGCAGCACGGCAGGGAGTAATTACGGCTACACCTTC. This sequence encodes CASSTAGSNYGYTF. V is TRBV7-9 and J is TRBJ1-2, with D maybe TRBD1 (5 bases). Between the trimmed V and J ends, which lost 5 bases and 8 bases, there was a span of 18 bases. Germline-derived CDR1 and CDR2 are SEHNR and FQNEAQ (reference sequence). The CDR3 is 14 residues long.

This rearrangement joins TRBV20-1 to TRBJ2-7; D gene ambiguous. CDR3 length: 15 residues. Germline V lookup: CDR1 DFQATT, CDR2 SNEGSKA (reference sequence). V was cut by 0 bases and J by 1 base, with 13 bases left in between. The CDR3 DNA reads TGCAGTGCTAGAGAAGGGCAGATCCTTTCCTACGAGCAGTACTTC. This sequence encodes CSAREGQILSYEQYF.

The genes are TRBV2 and TRBJ2-4, with D possibly TRBD1 on 5 matching bases. Germline lookup yields CDR1 SNHLY and CDR2 FYNNEI. The ends were cut back, 6 bases at V and 11 bases at J, with 14 bases in the middle. This CDR3 comprises 12 residues. CDR3: CASRANIGVQYF. CDR3 bases: TGTGCCAGCAGAGCGAACATAGGGGTTCAGTACTTC.

This clonotype has just a few counts. The chain uses TRBV20-1 and TRBJ2-5, with 11 bases matching TRBD2. Germline assignment: CDR1 DFQATT and CDR2 SNEGSKA (reference sequence). There are 15 residues in the CDR3. The ends lost 5 bases at V and 4 bases at J; junction bases unmatched: 9. This chain's CDR3 is CSAHGTSGTLETQYF. CDR3 bases: TGCAGTGCTCACGGGACTAGCGGAACATTAGAGACCCAGTACTTC.

The V gene is TRBV4-2, the J gene TRBJ1-1, with D perhaps TRBD1 (6 bases). CDR1 is LGHNA and CDR2 is YNFKEQ in the germline V gene. The CDR3 length is 16 residues. V lost 4 bases to trimming and J lost 2 bases, with 17 bases between them. CDR3 nucleotide sequence: TGTGCCAGCAGCCGAGAAGGTGGGGGGCGTAACACTGAAGCTTTCTTT. Translated: CASSREGGGRNTEAFF.

This sequence joins TRBV7-2 and TRBJ1-3; maybe TRBD1 (5 bases). Germline values: CDR1 SGHTA, CDR2 FQGNSA. Trimming cost V 1 base and J 0 bases, with 13 bases left between them. CDR3 length equals 17 residues. CDR3 amino acids: CASSLGGLRSSGNTIYF. CDR3 bases: TGTGCCAGCAGCTTAGGGGGACTTAGAAGCTCTGGAAACACCATATATTTT.

The gene calls are TRBV6-1 and TRBJ2-3; 8 bases agree with TRBD1. The CDR3 loop spans 13 amino acids. Trimming took 8 bases from V and 5 from J; bases not matched to a gene: 6. The germline gives CDR1 MNHNS, CDR2 SASEGT. CDR3 coding DNA: TGTGCCAGCTTTAACAGGGGGAAAGATACGCAGTATTTT. Amino acids: CASFNRGKDTQYF.

The chain has TRBV10-2 and TRBJ1-6, with D perhaps matching TRBD1 (5 bases). The CDR3 runs 15 residues. Germline V gives CDR1 WSHSY, CDR2 SAAADI. V lost 6 bases, J lost 6 bases, and 15 bases lay in between. CDR3 sequence reads: CASRSRGSGNSPLHF. For the CDR3, the DNA is TGCGCCAGCAGATCTAGGGGCAGCGGTAATTCACCCCTCCACTTT.

The V and J genes are TRBV6-5 and TRBJ2-3, with D hard to call. This CDR3 is built from 15 residues. Germline V gene sequence: CDR1 MNHEY, CDR2 SVGAGI. V lost 5 bases to trimming and J lost 6 bases, with 18 bases between them. The CDR3 here is CASSHIPASGDTQYF. The CDR3 nucleotides are TGTGCCAGCAGTCACATTCCGGCTAGTGGCGATACGCAGTATTTT.

The V gene is TRBV18, the J gene TRBJ1-6; the D is unclear. The germline V gene has CDR1 KGHSH and CDR2 LQKENI. Trimming took off 6 bases at V and 7 bases at J, with 10 bases between the two ends. This CDR3 has 13 amino acids. The CDR3 region has the DNA TGTGCCAGCTCCAAGGACGGAAATTCACCCCTCCACTTT. Translating it yields CASSKDGNSPLHF.

This clonotype was observed a few times. The rearrangement joins TRBV19 to TRBJ2-7, with 7 nucleotides matching TRBD1. The germline CDR1 and CDR2 sequences are LNHDA and SQIVND (reference sequence). The CDR3 loop spans 14 amino acids. The V and J ends lost 5 bases and 1 base, in that order; junction bases with no gene match: 5. CDR3 nucleotides: TGTGCCAGTAGTTACCCGGGACAGTCCTACGAGCAGTACTTC. Protein product: CASSYPGQSYEQYF.

The J gene is TRBJ2-3, the V gene TRBV29-1; 10 bases map to TRBD1. Looked up from germline, CDR1 is SQVTM and CDR2 is ANQGSEA. Unmatched junction bases numbered 4, after V lost 3 bases and J lost 1 base. The CDR3 length is 15 residues. CDR3 in DNA: TGCAGCGTTGAGGGACAGGGGTCCGGCACAGATACGCAGTATTTT. Translation gives CSVEGQGSGTDTQYF.

This rearrangement joins TRBV4-1 to TRBJ2-3; 12 positions match TRBD2. V lost 3 bases, J lost 11 bases, and 3 bases stayed unmatched. Germline loops: CDR1 MGHRA, CDR2 YSYEKL. The CDR3 is 13 residues long. CDR3 bases: TGCGCCAGCAGCCACCCACTAGCGGGGGGGCAGTATTTT. Protein sequence: CASSHPLAGGQYF.

This clonotype occurred once. J is TRBJ2-3 and V is TRBV6-4; D is uncertain. The germline gives CDR1 MRHNA, CDR2 SNTAGT. V gave up 6 bases and J gave up 0 bases, with 16 bases separating them. The CDR3 is 16 amino acids. The CDR3 is CASSPQVTSSTDTQYF. Written as DNA, the CDR3 is TGTGCCAGCAGCCCCCAGGTGACATCTAGCACAGATACGCAGTATTTT.

The V call is TRBV3-1, the J call TRBJ2-1, with 12 bases aligning to TRBD1. V shed 1 base and J 7 bases; nucleotides not matched to a gene: 2. This CDR3 region has 15 residues. Germline V gene data show CDR1 as LGHDT and CDR2 as YNNKEL (reference sequence). CDR3 in DNA: TGTGCCAGCAGCCAAGTGGGACAGGGGGCGAATGAGCAGTTCTTC. It translates to CASSQVGQGANEQFF.

This clonotype was picked up a small number of times. The V gene is TRBV20-1, the J gene TRBJ1-5; the D gene is possibly TRBD1 (5 bases). The length of the CDR3 is 14 residues. CDR1 and CDR2 (germline): DFQATT, SNEGSKA (reference sequence). The V and J ends lost 5 bases and 0 bases respectively, with 11 bases between them. CDR3 residues: CSAGLGDSNQPQHF. Here the CDR3 DNA reads TGCAGTGCTGGACTAGGGGATAGCAATCAGCCCCAGCATTTT.

V and J are TRBV20-1 and TRBJ1-2, with D hard to call. This CDR3 region has 14 residues. Between the trimmed V and J ends, which lost 3 bases and 0 bases, there was a span of 11 bases. Germline lookup yields CDR1 DFQATT and CDR2 SNEGSKA (reference sequence). CDR3 in amino acids: CSASDGLANYGYTF. In DNA form, the CDR3 reads TGCAGTGCTAGTGATGGCTTAGCTAACTATGGCTACACCTTC.

The J gene is TRBJ2-3, the V gene TRBV4-1; TRBD2 matches 9 bases. After removal of 4 bases from V and 5 bases from J, the junction contained 10 bases not matched to a gene. The CDR3 runs to 16 residues. Germline-derived CDR1 and CDR2 are MGHRA and YSYEKL. The CDR3 nucleotides read TGCGCCAGCAGCCCCCTGATTAGCGGGAGTAGAGATACGCAGTATTTT. It specifies CASSPLISGSRDTQYF.

This chain links TRBV3-1 with TRBJ2-3, with a possible D match to TRBD2 (5 bases). This CDR3 spans 16 amino acids. Germline CDR1 and CDR2: LGHDT and YNNKEL (reference sequence). Between the trimmed V and J ends, which lost 3 bases and 1 base, there was a span of 14 bases. DNA for the CDR3: TGTGCCAGCAGCCAGGGGATACTAGTCCGCACAGATACGCAGTATTTT. This sequence encodes CASSQGILVRTDTQYF.

V gene TRBV4-1 combines with J gene TRBJ2-7; D gene uncertain. The CDR3 loop spans 12 amino acids. The V and J ends lost 2 bases and 12 bases respectively, with 14 bases between them. Germline V gene lookup returns CDR1 MGHRA and CDR2 YSYEKL. The CDR3 is CASSQPASNPYF. The CDR3 bases are TGCGCCAGCAGCCAACCGGCCTCCAACCCGTACTTC.